Following are 18 T cell receptor beta chains from one sample sequenced in a study of T cells expressing NK-cell markers. TCRdb reworked the 5' RACE reads into one entry per CDR3 protein, no DNA. The data include about 120,000 distinct CDR3 sequences; the top ten clones carry approximately 18%. Material: blood T cells: a sorted CD56 or NKG2C T cell subset, CD4+ or CD8+ T cells, or bulk PBMC T cells (not recorded which). The receptors shown here come from a woman between 18 and 69 years old in good health.

The V and J genes are TRBV24-1 and TRBJ1-1. This CDR3 is 14 amino acids long. Germline CDR1 reads KGHDR; CDR2 reads SFDVKD. The CDR3 reads CATSDSYRKTEAFF.

The V and J genes are TRBV19 and TRBJ2-1; absent DNA, TCRdb's TRBD1 call cannot be checked. CDR3 size: 14 residues. Germline V gene sequence: CDR1 LNHDA, CDR2 SQIVND (reference sequence). CDR3 protein: CASSIGFQGNEQFF.

This rearrangement joins TRBV21-1 to TRBJ2-5; TCRdb picks TRBD1, but there is no DNA to check that call. TRBV21-1 is a pseudogene segment. The length of the CDR3 is 14 residues. The CDR3 loop reads CASSAGDSQETQYF.

V gene TRBV12-3 or TRBV12-4 combines with J gene TRBJ1-2. The CDR3 extends over 11 amino acids. CDR3 in amino acids: CASSLGYGYTF.

The chain combines TRBV29-1 with TRBJ1-1; TCRdb lists TRBD1, though no DNA is available to test this call. Germline V gene lookup returns CDR1 SQVTM and CDR2 ANQGSEA. CDR3 size: 13 residues. This CDR3 reads CSVVSGSPLGAFF.

The chain recombines TRBV3-1 with TRBJ1-2; lacking DNA, the TRBD1 call made by TCRdb goes unchecked. The V gene's germline CDR1 is LGHDT and CDR2 YNNKEL (reference sequence). The CDR3 length is 16 residues. CDR3 sequence reads: CASSQIRQSTNYGYTF.

The chain combines TRBV12-3 or TRBV12-4 with TRBJ2-3; the D gene TCRdb calls, TRBD1, cannot be checked with no DNA. CDR3 length: 16 amino acids. This CDR3 is CASSSPPGPSTDTQYF.

The chain links TRBV20-1 to TRBJ2-1; no DNA is available, so the TRBD1 call from TCRdb remains unchecked. The germline gives CDR1 DFQATT, CDR2 SNEGSKA (reference sequence). This CDR3 has 16 amino acids. The CDR3 loop is CSARGVGTGDYNEQFF.

The rearrangement links TRBV5-5 to TRBJ2-7; TCRdb proposes TRBD2, but this gene call is untestable without DNA. CDR3 length: 16 residues. The V gene's germline CDR1 is SGHKS and CDR2 YYEKEE (reference sequence). CDR3 in amino acids: CASSMGLAGEVDEQYF.

The chain couples TRBV6-5 to TRBJ2-7. This CDR3 is 15 amino acids long. Germline loops: CDR1 MNHEY, CDR2 SVGAGI. The CDR3 sequence: CASSYGGTMYDEQYF.

The chain recombines TRBV7-9 with TRBJ2-1; without DNA, the TCRdb call of TRBD1 cannot be checked. Germline CDR1 SEHNR, CDR2 FQNEAQ (reference sequence). The length of the CDR3 is 15 residues. CDR3 region: CASSLRDRVSYEQFF.

The chain employs TRBV5-1 and TRBJ2-3; TCRdb returns TRBD1, unconfirmable since there is no DNA. Germline CDR1 and CDR2: SGHRS and YFSETQ. This CDR3 comprises 15 residues. CDR3 amino acids: CASSVERGGTDTQYF.

The chain is built from TRBV21-1 and TRBJ2-1; absent DNA, TCRdb's TRBD2 call cannot be checked. TRBV21-1 corresponds to a pseudogene. This CDR3 has 16 residues. CDR3 sequence: CASSRASGGDYNEQFF.

V usage is TRBV6-1 and J usage is TRBJ2-6; TCRdb's D gene call, TRBD2, goes unchecked for lack of DNA. Germline V CDR1 and CDR2: MNHNS, SASEGT. The CDR3 is made up of 16 amino acids. CDR3 residues: CASSPGPDGGANVLTF.

The CDR3 reads CSARDRGDEQFF. The chain has TRBV20-1 and TRBJ2-1; TCRdb's D call, TRBD1, is unchecked because there is no DNA. This CDR3 spans 12 amino acids. Germline-derived CDR1 and CDR2 are DFQATT and SNEGSKA (reference sequence).

J is TRBJ2-1 and V is TRBV27; TCRdb outputs TRBD1, but without DNA this stays unchecked. CDR1 MNHEY and CDR2 SMNVEV come from the germline V gene (reference sequence). The CDR3 totals 13 residues. The CDR3: CASRTVRYNEQFF.

V and J are TRBV29-1 and TRBJ2-1; TCRdb gives TRBD2 as the D gene, but with no DNA this cannot be confirmed. Germline values: CDR1 SQVTM, CDR2 ANQGSEA. The CDR3 has 14 amino acids. CDR3 in amino acids: CSVPGTSGNYEQFF.

The V gene is TRBV29-1, the J gene TRBJ2-3; the D call from TCRdb, TRBD2, cannot be confirmed without DNA. The CDR3 contains 13 residues. The V gene's germline CDR1 is SQVTM and CDR2 ANQGSEA. CDR3: CSAGLQSTDTQYF.